Only a few counts were recorded for the clone carrying this T cell receptor beta chain. These data belong to a study of blood T cells in healthy people across ages. Then a second PCR, running roughly 7 to 11 cycles, was carried out with a sample-barcoded 5' primer and a J-beta primer mix. TCRdb analysed the 5' RACE reads with MiXCR anew, one entry per CDR3 protein. The data contain roughly 2 million distinct CDR3 sequences, around 48% of them singletons. This CDR3 is built from 17 residues. V shed 7 bases, J shed 3 bases, and the junction held 10 bases outside the gene matches. The germline gives CDR1 MNHEY, CDR2 SVGEGT.

Material for sequencing was blood. This TCR was sampled from a woman between 35 and 50 years old in good health. The J gene is TRBJ2-5, the V gene TRBV6-2 or TRBV6-3, with 14 bases that match TRBD2. The CDR3 sequence: CASTEGLAGARKETQYF. The CDR3 region has the DNA TGTGCCAGCACCGAGGGACTAGCGGGGGCCCGGAAAGAGACCCAGTACTTC.